This TCR beta chain was sequenced during a study of shared clonotypes between healthy human individuals. Overall study results and limits: Among non-shared clonotypes, generation probabilities were lower than among those shared by all four donors. Sampling covered blood only; tissue repertoires likely differ.

The authors divided CD4+ cells into CD45RA+ naive and CD45RA-negative memory subsets. The assay used deep level. Sequencing used immunoSEQ multiplex PCR; TCRdb keeps in-frame clones, though not all of them. The sample carries a few million clones, over 85% recorded once. The ends lost 7 bases at V and 2 bases at J; junction bases unmatched: 6. The CDR3 extends over 14 amino acids. Germline CDR1 SNHLY, CDR2 FYNNEI. This clone was recorded only once. Antigen specificity is unknown. This receptor was obtained from a young man in good health. Some clones in this sample may be carry-over from other donors' samples. The sample consisted of naive CD4+ T cells from PBMCs. Indicated subset: CD45RA+ positively selected. The chain combines TRBV2 with TRBJ2-7; 9 bases agree with TRBD2. This CDR3 reads CASNPTSGPYEQYF. For the CDR3, the DNA is TGTGCCAGCAATCCGACTAGCGGACCCTACGAGCAGTACTTC.